This entry describes one T cell receptor beta chain. The data derive from a study of T cell changes during pregnancy in multiple sclerosis. Per germline, CDR1 MNHEY and CDR2 SMNVEV (reference sequence). The CDR3 runs to 15 residues. Trimming took 5 bases from V and 2 from J, leaving 16 bases between them. TCRdb's table, derived via immunoSEQ multiplex PCR, lists solely in-frame clones and lacks some. Among tens of thousands of clones listed, 91% were seen once. This chain connects TRBV27 to TRBJ2-7; a weak D match, TRBD1 (8 bases). The source of this sequence is a female donor in good health, enrolled as a control in a pregnancy study. The source material was peripheral blood, sampled after pregnancy. This CDR3 reads CASSNNRGGAYEQYF. In DNA form, the CDR3 reads TGTGCCAGCAGTAACAACAGGGGGGGGGCCTACGAGCAGTACTTC.